The rows below give T cell receptor beta chains drawn from one sample of a study of OX40 agonist ivuxolimab in advanced cancers. The data were produced by immunoSEQ multiplex PCR, yet TCRdb's version contains in-frame clones alone and is incomplete. The table has tens of thousands of clones, 85% to 90% seen once. Specimen: CD4+ or CD8+ T cells sorted from blood, collected in a trial of the OX40 agonist ivuxolimab. Receptors originate from an adult with an advanced solid tumor such as melanoma, head and neck, liver or kidney cancer. Each CDR3 is given with its conserved first and last residue. The order of the fields is D gene, V gene, J gene, clone size, CDR3 protein, CDR3 DNA. The D gene is left open where the match is weak. Clone sizes are given selectively: once, few, many, or a class where the clone is expanded.

TRBD1	TRBV7-9	TRBJ1-1	once	CATSPGQRLNTEAFF	TGTGCCACCTCTCCGGGACAGAGACTGAACACTGAAGCTTTCTTT
-	TRBV19	TRBJ1-1	-	CASSIEARGVAEAFF	TGTGCCAGTAGTATAGAGGCCAGGGGAGTGGCTGAAGCTTTCTTT
TRBD1	TRBV5-1	TRBJ1-2	-	CASSSSGTGGHYGYTF	TGCGCCAGCAGCTCTTCCGGGACAGGGGGTCATTATGGCTACACCTTC
-	TRBV5-1	TRBJ2-7	-	CASSLDGGSEQYF	TGCGCCAGCAGCTTGGACGGGGGTTCCGAGCAGTACTTC
TRBD2	TRBV11-3	TRBJ2-1	-	CASSRRAGGGIEQFF	TGTGCCAGCAGCCGTAGGGCGGGAGGGGGAATCGAGCAGTTCTTC
-	TRBV14	TRBJ1-1	-	CASSHLGRQNTEAFF	TGTGCCAGCAGCCACTTGGGACGGCAGAACACTGAAGCTTTCTTT
-	TRBV2	TRBJ2-7	-	CASRPDSDEQYF	TGTGCCAGCAGGCCGGACAGTGACGAGCAGTACTTC
-	TRBV4-3	TRBJ2-1	-	CASSQERPSGNNEQFF	TGCGCCAGCAGCCAAGAACGTCCCAGCGGAAACAATGAGCAGTTCTTC
-	TRBV6-6	TRBJ2-5	-	CASSFRGETQYF	TGTGCCAGCAGTTTCAGGGGAGAGACCCAGTACTTC
-	TRBV5-1	TRBJ1-4	-	CASSLVPGGGEKLFF	TGCGCCAGCAGCTTGGTCCCCGGAGGAGGTGAAAAACTGTTTTTT
-	TRBV19	TRBJ1-5	-	CASSIDRLQPQHF	TGTGCCAGTAGTATAGATCGGCTCCAGCCCCAGCATTTT
TRBD1	TRBV5-1	TRBJ2-7	-	CASSPTGQNYEQYF	TGCGCCAGCAGCCCGACGGGACAGAACTACGAGCAGTACTTC
-	TRBV15	TRBJ1-4	few	CATSRDLGAATNEKLFF	TGTGCCACCAGCAGAGATCTGGGGGCAGCAACTAATGAAAAACTGTTTTTT
TRBD2	TRBV27	TRBJ2-3	few	CASSLRRLASTDTQYF	TGTGCCAGCAGTCTCAGGAGACTAGCTAGCACAGATACGCAGTATTTT
-	TRBV28	TRBJ1-2	-	CASSPTYYGYTF	TGTGCCAGCAGCCCAACATACTATGGCTACACCTTC
TRBD1	TRBV7-6	TRBJ2-2	-	CASSLVGMGQVYTGELFF	TGTGCCAGCAGCTTAGTGGGGATGGGACAGGTGTACACCGGGGAGCTGTTTTTT
-	TRBV28	TRBJ2-6	-	CASSLSGANVLTF	TGTGCCAGCAGTTTATCGGGGGCCAACGTCCTGACTTTC
-	TRBV19	TRBJ1-1	-	CASSASARFTEAFF	TGTGCCAGTAGTGCCTCGGCCCGGTTCACTGAAGCTTTCTTT
TRBD2	TRBV5-5	TRBJ2-7	-	CASSFSGTSGGEQYF	TGTGCCAGCAGCTTCTCCGGGACTAGCGGGGGCGAGCAGTACTTC
-	TRBV28	TRBJ2-6	-	CASTQYSGANVLTF	TGTGCCAGCACCCAATACTCTGGGGCCAACGTCCTGACTTTC
-	TRBV28	TRBJ1-4	-	CASSPRGGGSNEKLFF	TGTGCCAGCAGTCCAAGGGGGGGAGGATCTAATGAAAAACTGTTTTTT
-	TRBV27	TRBJ2-7	-	CASSRIGENHYEQYF	TGTGCCAGCAGTCGGATTGGGGAAAATCACTACGAGCAGTACTTC
-	TRBV19	TRBJ1-5	-	CASSITQSNQPQHF	TGTGCCAGTAGTATTACCCAGAGCAATCAGCCCCAGCATTTT
-	TRBV6-5	TRBJ1-2	-	CASSYSTGGDGYGYTF	TGTGCCAGCAGTTACTCGACCGGGGGCGATGGCTATGGCTACACCTTC
-	TRBV7-8	TRBJ1-2	-	CASSFQGSYGYTF	TGTGCCAGCAGCTTTCAGGGATCCTATGGCTACACCTTC
-	TRBV5-6	TRBJ1-1	-	CASSLRGRDTEAFF	TGTGCCAGCAGCCTGAGGGGGAGGGACACTGAAGCTTTCTTT
-	TRBV5-4	TRBJ1-6	-	CASSLWRNHGDSPLHF	TGTGCCAGCAGCTTGTGGCGTAACCACGGGGATTCACCCCTCCACTTT
-	TRBV5-1	TRBJ2-6	few	CASSLEGAGPSSGANVLTF	TGCGCCAGCAGCTTGGAAGGGGCAGGGCCGAGCTCTGGGGCCAACGTCCTGACTTTC
-	TRBV15	TRBJ2-1	-	CATSRDSNRYNEQFF	TGTGCCACCAGCAGAGATTCGAACAGGTACAATGAGCAGTTCTTC
-	TRBV21-1	TRBJ1-3	-	CASSKGGGRSGNTIYF	TGTGCCAGCAGCAAAGGGGGGGGCCGTTCTGGAAACACCATATATTTT
-	TRBV5-4	TRBJ2-5	few	CASSQTGGETQYF	TGTGCCAGCAGCCAGACAGGTGGCGAGACCCAGTACTTC
TRBD2	TRBV11-2	TRBJ2-1	once	CASSLGLAGDAFF	TGTGCCAGCAGCTTAGGATTGGCGGGAGATGCGTTCTTC
-	TRBV30	TRBJ1-2	-	CAWSVYGLSGYTF	TGTGCCTGGAGTGTTTACGGGTTGAGTGGCTACACCTTC
-	TRBV11-2	TRBJ2-3	-	CASSLDRMATDTQYF	TGTGCCAGCAGCTTAGATCGGATGGCAACAGATACGCAGTATTTT
TRBD2	TRBV5-1	TRBJ2-5	-	CASSWGTSGQETQYF	TGCGCCAGCAGCTGGGGGACTAGCGGCCAAGAGACCCAGTACTTC
-	TRBV18	TRBJ2-5	-	CASSPERQPQETQYF	TGTGCCAGCTCACCCGAGAGGCAGCCCCAAGAGACCCAGTACTTC
TRBD2	TRBV9	TRBJ2-5	-	CASSVSGTSWQETQYF	TGTGCCAGCAGCGTAAGCGGGACTAGCTGGCAAGAGACCCAGTACTTC
-	TRBV28	TRBJ1-1	-	CASTEDRRSWEAFF	TGTGCCAGCACGGAGGACAGACGCTCTTGGGAAGCTTTCTTT
TRBD1	TRBV9	TRBJ2-1	-	CASSPNRGTGNEQFF	TGTGCCAGCAGTCCGAACCGTGGGACAGGTAATGAGCAGTTCTTC
-	TRBV28	TRBJ2-3	once	CASTQLDGFTDTQYF	TGTGCCAGCACTCAACTAGACGGGTTCACAGATACGCAGTATTTT
-	TRBV10-3	TRBJ2-5	-	CAISGQQETQYF	TGTGCCATCAGTGGTCAGCAAGAGACCCAGTACTTC
TRBD2	TRBV9	TRBJ2-3	-	CASSVRAGSSTDTQYF	TGTGCCAGCAGCGTCCGAGCGGGGTCGAGCACAGATACGCAGTATTTT
-	TRBV27	TRBJ1-5	-	CASSFDTHQPQHF	TGTGCCAGCAGTTTTGACACCCATCAGCCCCAGCATTTT
TRBD1	TRBV28	TRBJ1-5	-	CASSLWGDSASNQPQHF	TGTGCCAGCAGTTTATGGGGGGACAGTGCGAGCAATCAGCCCCAGCATTTT
TRBD1	TRBV28	TRBJ1-2	-	CASSSSGTGDGVSYGYTF	TGTGCCAGCAGTTCATCCGGGACAGGGGATGGAGTTTCCTATGGCTACACCTTC
-	TRBV28	TRBJ1-1	-	CASSFLWVLQMNTEAFF	TGTGCCAGCAGTTTTCTTTGGGTTCTACAGATGAACACTGAAGCTTTCTTT
-	TRBV19	TRBJ2-3	once	CASSTTGRPDTDTQYF	TGTGCCAGTAGTACTACAGGGAGGCCCGACACAGATACGCAGTATTTT
-	TRBV19	TRBJ2-5	-	CASSIQDQETQYF	TGTGCCAGTAGTATCCAGGACCAAGAGACCCAGTACTTC